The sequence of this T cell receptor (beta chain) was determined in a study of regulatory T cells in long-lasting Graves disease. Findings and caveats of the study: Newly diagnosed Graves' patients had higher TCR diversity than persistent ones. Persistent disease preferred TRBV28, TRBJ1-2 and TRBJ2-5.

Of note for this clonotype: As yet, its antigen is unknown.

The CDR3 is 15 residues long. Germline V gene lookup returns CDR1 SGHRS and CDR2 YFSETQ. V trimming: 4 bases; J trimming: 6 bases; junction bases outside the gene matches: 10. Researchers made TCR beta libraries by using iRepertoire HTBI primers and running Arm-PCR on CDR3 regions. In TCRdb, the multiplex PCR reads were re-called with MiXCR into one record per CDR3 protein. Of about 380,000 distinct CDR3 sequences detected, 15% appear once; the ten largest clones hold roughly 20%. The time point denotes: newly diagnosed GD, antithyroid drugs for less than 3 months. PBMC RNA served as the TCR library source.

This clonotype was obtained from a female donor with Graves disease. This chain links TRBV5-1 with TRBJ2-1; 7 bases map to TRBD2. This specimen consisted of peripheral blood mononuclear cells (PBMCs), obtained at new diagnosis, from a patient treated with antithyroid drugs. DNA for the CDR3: TGCGCCAGCAGCCTCCGGGACCGGGGGGTCAATGAGCAGTTCTTC. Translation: CASSLRDRGVNEQFF.